The present entry profiles one T cell receptor beta chain with its context. Its specificity is unknown. The assay that was used to sequence DNA from cultured CD4+ T cells was the Oncomine TCR Beta short-read assay. Genomic DNA was taken out of cultured CD4+ T cells by extraction. TCRdb redid the calling of the PCR reads with MiXCR, one entry per CDR3 protein. The sample lists tens of thousands of distinct CDR3 sequences, about 30% seen once, with roughly 11% in the top ten. Stated time point: late sampling 161 to 241 days after vaccination in a few convalescent patients. Treatment of the sample: roughly 10-day PBMC culture with coronavirus spike peptide pools or control peptides (ViraFEST assay). The junction had 3 bases not matched to a gene; V was cut back by 2 bases and J by 1 base. CDR1 and CDR2 from the germline V gene are LGHNA and YNFKEQ. This CDR3 contains 16 residues. This sample stems from a study of vaccination and CD4 T cells after COVID-19. Study background: Post-vaccine sampling followed dose two by a median 72 days (range 14 to 241). At day 14 and again at days 161 to 241 post-vaccination, a few convalescent patients were sampled.

General observations from the study: Convalescent patients' vaccine-specific clones were spike mono-reactive in 304 of 307 cases.

The rearrangement uses TRBV4-2 and TRBJ2-5; TRBD2 aligns across 11 bases. This clonotype originated in a human donor who had recovered from COVID-19. The sequencing used CD4+ T cells from blood, cultured in vitro, collected about 7 months after SARS-CoV-2 vaccination. CDR3 in amino acids: CASSQISGRAQETQYF. Written as DNA, the CDR3 is TGTGCCAGCAGCCAAATTAGCGGGAGGGCCCAAGAGACCCAGTACTTC.